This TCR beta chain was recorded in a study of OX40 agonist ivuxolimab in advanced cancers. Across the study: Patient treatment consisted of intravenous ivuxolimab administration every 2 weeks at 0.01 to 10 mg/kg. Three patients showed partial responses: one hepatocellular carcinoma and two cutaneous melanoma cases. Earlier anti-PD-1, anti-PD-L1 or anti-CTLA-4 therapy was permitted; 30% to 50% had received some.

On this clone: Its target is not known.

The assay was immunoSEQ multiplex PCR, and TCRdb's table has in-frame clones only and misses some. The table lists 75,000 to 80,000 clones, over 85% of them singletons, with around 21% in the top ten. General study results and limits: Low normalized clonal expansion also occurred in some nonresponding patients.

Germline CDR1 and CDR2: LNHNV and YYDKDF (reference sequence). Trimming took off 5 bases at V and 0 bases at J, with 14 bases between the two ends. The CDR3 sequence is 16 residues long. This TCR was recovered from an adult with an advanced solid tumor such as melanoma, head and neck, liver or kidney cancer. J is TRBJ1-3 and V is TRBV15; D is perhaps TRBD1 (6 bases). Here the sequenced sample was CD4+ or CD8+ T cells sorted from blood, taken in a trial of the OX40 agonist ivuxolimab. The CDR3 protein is CATSGVDRPSGNTIYF. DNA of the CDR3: TGTGCCACCAGCGGCGTCGACAGGCCCTCTGGAAACACCATATATTTT.